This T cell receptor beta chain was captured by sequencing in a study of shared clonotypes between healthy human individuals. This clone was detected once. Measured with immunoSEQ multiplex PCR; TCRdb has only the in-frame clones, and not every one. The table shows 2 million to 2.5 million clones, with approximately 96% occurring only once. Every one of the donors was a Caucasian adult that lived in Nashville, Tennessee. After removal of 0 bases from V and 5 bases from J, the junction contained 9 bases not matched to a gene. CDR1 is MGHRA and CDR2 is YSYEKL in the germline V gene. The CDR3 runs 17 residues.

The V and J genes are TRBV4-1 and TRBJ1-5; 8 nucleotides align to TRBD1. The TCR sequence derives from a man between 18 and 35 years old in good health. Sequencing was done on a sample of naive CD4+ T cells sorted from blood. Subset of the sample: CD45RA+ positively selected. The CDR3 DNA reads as TGCGCCAGCAGCCAAGAAGCTCCCGACAGGGGCGATCAGCCCCAGCATTTT. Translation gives CASSQEAPDRGDQPQHF.